What follows describes a single TCR beta chain. The sample belongs to a study of blood T cell repertoires in COVID-19. Sequencing was performed with immunoSEQ multiplex PCR; in TCRdb, only in-frame clones are kept and a portion is missing. The sample shows about 160,000 clones, around 90% of them seen only once. The TCR sequence derives from a woman in her sixties who had recovered from COVID-19. Sequencing was performed on peripheral blood.

This CDR3 is CASRRQTGQTDTQYF. The CDR3 region has the DNA TGTGCCAGCAGAAGACAGACCGGCCAAACAGATACGCAGTATTTT. This chain connects TRBV7-2 to TRBJ2-3, with D tentatively TRBD1 (5 bases). Germline CDR1 is SGHTA and CDR2 is FQGNSA. This CDR3 is 15 amino acids long. Deletions cut 6 bases from V and 3 bases from J, with 16 bases between.